The subject of this entry is one TCR beta chain. The antigen remains unidentified. This entry comes from a study of post-analysis software for immune sequencing data. Study-wide context: Relapsing-remitting, secondary progressive and progressive-relapsing multiple sclerosis courses were included. General study findings and limits: Clustering by F measure revealed strong co-clustering among samples prepared together in one batch. Controls had significantly higher normalized Chao1 diversity than multiple sclerosis patients.

Libraries were made from TCR beta cDNA, and they carried unique molecular identifiers. There were about 0.85 to 11 million T cells, and around 500,000 cDNA molecules came from them. Each CDR3 protein gets one entry after TCRdb re-called the PCR reads with MiXCR. The table records fewer than 850,000 distinct CDR3 sequences, 25% to 30% of them present only once. The specimen sequenced was blood. This TCR came from a girl between 10 and 17 years old with multiple sclerosis.

The CDR3 sequence: CASSLVRERYNEQFF. The DNA for the CDR3 is TGCGCCAGCAGCTTGGTCAGAGAGAGATACAATGAGCAGTTCTTC. The rearrangement links TRBV5-1 to TRBJ2-1; D is ambiguous. This CDR3 has 15 residues. Deletions cut 0 bases from V and 4 bases from J, with 11 bases between. Germline CDR1 SGHRS, CDR2 YFSETQ.